These T cell receptor beta chains were read from a single sample in a study of T-cell reconstitution after alpha-beta-depleted transplantation in children. One entry per CDR3 protein results from TCRdb running MiXCR on the PCR reads. The data show approximately 400,000 distinct CDR3 sequences, 11% seen once. The sample in question was PBMCs from the stem cell graft donor, obtained from the stem cell graft. These receptors came from a human donor who donated a stem cell graft to a child with acute myeloid leukemia. CDR3s include the opening cysteine and the closing phenylalanine or tryptophan. The order of the fields is J gene, V gene, D gene, clone size, CDR3 DNA, CDR3 protein. The D gene is left open where the match is weak. For some rows the clone size is stated as once, few or many, or as a class when expanded; others skip it.

TRBJ2-1 TRBV29-1 TRBD1 few TGCAGCTCGGAGACCCGGGACAGGGAATACAATGAGCAGTTCTTC CSSETRDREYNEQFF
TRBJ2-5 TRBV27 - few TGTGCCAGCAGTTTATCGGTTGGCCGCGGCGAGACCCAGTACTTC CASSLSVGRGETQYF
TRBJ1-2 TRBV20-1 - - TGCAGTGCTAGAGATCAGAGGGACTATGGCTACACCTTC CSARDQRDYGYTF
TRBJ2-1 TRBV4-2 TRBD2 many TGTGCCAGCAGCCAAGCGACGACTAGCGGGGGGAGTTGGGAGCAGTTCTTC CASSQATTSGGSWEQFF
TRBJ2-1 TRBV12-3/TRBV12-4 - - TGTGCCAGCAGTTCGGGCGGGACCCACAATGAGCAGTTCTTC CASSSGGTHNEQFF
TRBJ2-1 TRBV25-1 TRBD2 few TGTGCCAGCAGTGAATTGCGGGAGGGCCTCAATGAGCAGTTCTTC CASSELREGLNEQFF
TRBJ2-3 TRBV7-2 - - TGTGCCAACGCCCTTTGGAGCACAGATACGCAGTATTTT CANALWSTDTQYF
TRBJ2-7 TRBV7-6 TRBD1 few TGTGCCAGCAGCCCGGGACAGGGACCCTCCTACGAGCAGTACTTC CASSPGQGPSYEQYF
TRBJ1-2 TRBV7-8 TRBD1 few TGTGCCAGCAGCCCGTCCGGGACAGGGTTGGGGTATGGCTACACCTTC CASSPSGTGLGYGYTF
TRBJ1-5 TRBV12-3/TRBV12-4 - few TGTGCCAGCAGCCAGGGACGGGGGGGTACTCAGCCCCAGCATTTT CASSQGRGGTQPQHF